The clone carrying this T cell receptor beta chain was seen a few times. Its target is not known. This table comes from immunoSEQ multiplex PCR, and its TCRdb copy is limited to in-frame clones, with some not included. Of tens of thousands of clones listed, about 30% are singletons. Treatment denoted: randomized to nivolumab then ipilimumab (arm A) or the reverse (arm B). Germline V lookup: CDR1 MNHGY, CDR2 SAAAGT. V was pared by 5 bases and J by 0 bases, with 14 bases between. The CDR3 spans 15 residues. This sample stems from a study of sequential checkpoint blockade in melanoma. Study overall: TCRbeta immunosequencing was performed on DNA from more than 75 pretreatment melanoma tumor samples. Twenty-two patients had tumor biopsies before treatment and at week 13.

Study observations and caveats: Rising tumor T-cell fraction and clonality meant about 30 times likelier benefit.

The receptor comes from a human donor with melanoma. The chain combines TRBV6-8 with TRBJ2-7; no firm D call. Sample: tumor tissue (inferred from file names), taken from a patient given nivolumab and ipilimumab in sequence. CDR3 sequence: CASSKGGYSSYEQYF. The CDR3 bases are TGTGCCAGCAGTAAGGGCGGTTACAGCTCCTACGAGCAGTACTTC.